This TCR beta chain was identified in a study of graft-versus-host responses after intestinal transplantation. In the study overall: Once they had received anti-thymocyte globulin induction, all recipients took tacrolimus and steroids for around 3 years. Points from the study as a whole: Recipient marrow held GvH clones, some first seen in ileum or blood.

The repertoire was sequenced with immunoSEQ multiplex PCR; TCRdb's copy has only in-frame clones and lacks some. This sample yields roughly 100,000 clones, of which 75% to 95% are seen a single time; approximately 0.17% belongs to the top ten. This CDR3 has 13 amino acids. Germline CDR1 SGHTA, CDR2 FQGTGA. The trim removed 3 bases at V and 6 bases at J, leaving 4 bases unmatched. To note about this clone: Antigen unknown.

V gene TRBV7-3 combines with J gene TRBJ2-5, with 7 bases lining up with TRBD1. The TCR sequence derives from a human donor who was the organ donor for an intestinal transplant. Here the sequenced sample was unstimulated CD4+ T cells sorted from spleen or lymph node cells, taken before transplant. As DNA, the CDR3 is TGTGCCAGCAGCTTTGACAGGGATAAGACCCAGTACTTC. It codes for CASSFDRDKTQYF.